This T cell receptor beta chain comes out of a study of cytotoxic CD8 clonotypes in ibrutinib-treated CLL. Notes on this clone: Other nucleotide sequences in the sample specify the same CDR3.

Assay: immunoSEQ multiplex PCR; the TCRdb copy retains only in-frame clones and omits some. The top ten clones hold around 5.3% of a sample with about 270,000 clones, about 72% of them seen once. Germline CDR1 and CDR2: LNHNV and YYDKDF (reference sequence). The V and J ends lost 0 bases and 2 bases respectively, with 8 bases between them. CDR3 size: 14 residues. This receptor was taken from a human donor with chronic lymphocytic leukemia. The material was PBMCs, obtained at disease progression, from a patient treated with ibrutinib. The rearrangement uses TRBV15 and TRBJ2-7; D gene unclear. In DNA form, the CDR3 reads TGTGCCACCAGCAGAGATCGAGGTACCTACGAGCAGTACTTC. Residues: CATSRDRGTYEQYF.